This T cell receptor beta chain came from a study of blood T cell repertoires in COVID-19. Overall study context: The origin of the acute and convalescent COVID-19 samples was the United States, Italy and Spain. PBMCs, B-cell-depleted T cells, or T cells were the source of the cDNA or gDNA that made up the material.

As originally analysed: Estimation of nucleated cell counts was performed using reference gene primer amplification. Clones were read by immunoSEQ multiplex PCR, and TCRdb kept only the in-frame ones, dropping some. V and J calls and clone size are as listed in that table; D and trimming were resolved from the DNA. The sample holds roughly 27,000 clones, almost 90% seen once. The V segment lost 6 bases and the J segment 6 bases; nucleotides outside the gene matches: 17. The CDR3 runs to 17 residues. Germline V gene sequence: CDR1 LNHDA, CDR2 SQIVND (reference sequence). This chain joins TRBV19 and TRBJ2-7, with 10 bases that match TRBD1. The TCR originated in an older woman with active COVID-19. The sample consisted of peripheral blood. The CDR3 DNA sequence: TGTGCCAGTAGGGGGAGTCCGACAGGGGGCAGTAGGAGCGAGCAGTACTTC. This gives the protein CASRGSPTGGSRSEQYF. Based on the CDR3 plus reference TRBV19 and TRBJ2-7, the full variable domain is DGGITQSPKYLFRKEGQNVTLSCEQNLNHDAMYWYRQDPGQGLRLIYYSQIVNDFQKGDIAEGYSVSREKKESFPLTVTSAQKNPTAFYLCASRGSPTGGSRSEQYFGPGTRLTVT.